This T cell receptor beta chain was obtained from a study of T-cell reconstitution after alpha-beta-depleted transplantation in children. Unique molecular identifiers were incorporated during preparation of the TCRbeta library. TCRdb processed the PCR reads anew with MiXCR; each CDR3 protein has one entry. The sample contains 200,000 to 250,000 distinct CDR3 sequences, roughly 8% of which appear only once. This clonotype appeared many times. The antigen remains undetermined. The CDR3 contains 13 residues. Per germline, CDR1 MNHEY and CDR2 SMNVEV (reference sequence). The germline V and J ends were trimmed by 2 bases and 10 bases, with 12 bases remaining between them. Study-level results: Expanded graft clones numbering several hundred reportedly gave rise to alpha-beta T cells about two months after transplant. There were some patients whose high TCRbeta diversity at day 60 came from surviving recipient T cells and thymic progenitors. When one year had passed after transplant, most T-cell counts and diversity came from newly produced T cells.

J is TRBJ2-1 and V is TRBV27, with D uncertain. Sample: PBMCs, mostly from graft donor cells, taken 180 days after TCRalphabeta/CD19-depleted stem cell transplant. The source of this sequence is a male patient younger than 18 who had a stem cell transplant for acute lymphoblastic leukemia, so the T cells may come from the graft donor. CDR3 coding DNA: TGTGCCAGCAGTTTAGACGGGCTCCCCGAGCAGTTCTTC. Protein sequence: CASSLDGLPEQFF.